One and the same sample provided the 4 T cell receptor beta chains below, sequenced in a study of T cell responses to AZD1222 COVID-19 vaccine. The assay was immunoSEQ multiplex PCR, and TCRdb's table has in-frame clones only and misses some. The data contain 100,000 to 150,000 clones, approximately 90% of them singletons. The material was peripheral blood, obtained 28 days after the second AZD1222 dose. The receptor set was obtained from an adult who received the AZD1222 COVID-19 vaccine.

This chain joins TRBV30 and TRBJ1-1; D remains unclear. Looked up from germline, CDR1 is GTSNPN and CDR2 is SVGIG (reference sequence). This CDR3 spans 14 amino acids. Trimming pared 4 bases from V and 4 bases from J, leaving 16 bases between. CDR3 nucleotides: TGTGCCTGGACCCTCCTCTCCGAGGGCACTGAAGCTTTCTTT. Amino acids: CAWTLLSEGTEAFF.

This rearrangement joins TRBV15 to TRBJ2-6; no reliable D call. Germline V gives CDR1 LNHNV, CDR2 YYDKDF (reference sequence). Trimming pared 3 bases from V and 0 bases from J, leaving 9 bases between. The CDR3 length is 16 residues. CDR3 DNA: TGTGCCACCAGCAGCGCAGCCAGCTCTGGGGCCAACGTCCTGACTTTC. Its translation is CATSSAASSGANVLTF.

J is TRBJ1-1 and V is TRBV4-3, with TRBD1 as a possible D gene (5 bases). CDR3 length: 14 residues. V shed 0 bases and J shed 3 bases, with 8 bases lying between them. The V gene's germline CDR1 is LGHNA and CDR2 YSLEER. For the CDR3, the DNA is TGCGCCAGCAGCCAAGACGAGGGGTACACTGAAGCTTTCTTT. Protein sequence: CASSQDEGYTEAFF.

This chain joins TRBV5-4 and TRBJ1-1; D is uncertain. The V end was cut by 5 bases, the J end by 0 bases, with 11 bases between. Germline V lookup: CDR1 SGHNT, CDR2 YYREEE (reference sequence). This CDR3 is built from 14 residues. CDR3 protein: CASRFEALNTEAFF. The CDR3 bases are TGTGCCAGCAGATTTGAAGCGCTGAACACTGAAGCTTTCTTT.